The 24 T cell receptor beta chains listed next were all sequenced from one sample in a study of blood T cell repertoires in COVID-19. Using immunoSEQ multiplex PCR, the repertoire was profiled, and TCRdb retains in-frame clones only, with some absent. Of some 88,000 clones listed, 79% are singletons. The specimen sequenced was peripheral blood. The receptors derive from a human donor in a cohort sampled during active COVID-19.

This clone appeared once. The CDR3 here is CASSLVGPQENEKLFF. The CDR3 nucleotides read TGCGCCAGCAGCTTGGTTGGGCCCCAGGAAAATGAAAAACTGTTTTTT. The chain is built from TRBV5-1 and TRBJ1-4; D gene ambiguous. Trimming cost V 0 bases and J 5 bases, with 14 bases left between them. The germline V gene encodes CDR1 SGHRS and CDR2 YFSETQ. This CDR3 comprises 16 residues.

The rearrangement links TRBV18 to TRBJ2-1; no reliable D call. The CDR3 totals 14 residues. Germline-derived CDR1 and CDR2 are KGHSH and LQKENI. The ends were cut back, 2 bases at V and 1 base at J, with 6 bases in the middle. The CDR3 DNA follows: TGTGCCAGCTCACCATCCCTGTCCTACAATGAGCAGTTCTTC. It yields the protein CASSPSLSYNEQFF.

The genes are TRBV7-8 and TRBJ2-1; tentative D call: TRBD2 (5 bases). V was pared by 1 base and J by 9 bases, with 13 bases between. Germline lookup yields CDR1 SGHVS and CDR2 FQNEAQ. The CDR3 has 14 residues. The CDR3 nucleotides are TGTGCCAGCAGCTTAGTTTGGACTTTCGGTGAGCAGTTCTTC. The encoded protein is CASSLVWTFGEQFF.

CDR3 nucleotides: TGTGCCACCAGCAGAGGGTCCCAGGCGGGTCAGCCCCAGCATTTT. Protein sequence: CATSRGSQAGQPQHF. The chain has TRBV15 and TRBJ1-5; D is unclear. CDR1 and CDR2 from the germline V gene are LNHNV and YYDKDF (reference sequence). Trimming removed 1 base at V and 6 bases at J, with 13 bases between. This CDR3 spans 15 amino acids.

The chain joins TRBV30 to TRBJ2-1, with a possible D match to TRBD1 (6 bases). This CDR3 has 12 residues. Germline assignment: CDR1 GTSNPN and CDR2 SVGIG (reference sequence). V shed 2 bases and J shed 10 bases, with 12 bases lying between them. CDR3 amino acids: CAWSPRGEEQFF. The CDR3 bases are TGTGCCTGGAGTCCCAGGGGTGAGGAGCAGTTCTTC.

This clone was counted only a few times. The chain has TRBV7-2 and TRBJ2-2; TRBD1 aligns across 9 bases. Germline loops: CDR1 SGHTA, CDR2 FQGNSA. J was trimmed by 5 bases and V by 6 bases; bases with no gene match: 7. The CDR3 spans 15 residues. The CDR3 here is CASSPGTGYTGELFF. CDR3 DNA: TGTGCCAGCAGTCCCGGGACAGGGTATACCGGGGAGCTGTTTTTT.

V is TRBV30 and J is TRBJ1-2, with D unresolved. The CDR3 has 15 amino acids. V was trimmed by 4 bases and J by 1 base, leaving 16 bases between them. Germline CDR1 and CDR2: GTSNPN and SVGIG (reference sequence). CDR3 nucleotides: TGTGCCTGGACGCGGGCGAGGGTGAATAACTATGGCTACACCTTC. Its translation is CAWTRARVNNYGYTF.

V gene TRBV5-1 combines with J gene TRBJ2-4, with 7 bases identical to TRBD1. Germline-derived CDR1 and CDR2 are SGHRS and YFSETQ. The CDR3 has 16 residues. The V and J ends lost 3 bases and 0 bases, in that order; junction bases with no gene match: 6. Here the CDR3 DNA reads TGCGCCAGCAGCTACGGGACAGAACTAGCCAAAAACATTCAGTACTTC. Amino acids: CASSYGTELAKNIQYF.

This clone was found once. This chain uses TRBV6-4 with TRBJ2-2; 8 nucleotides line up with TRBD2. This CDR3 comprises 14 residues. V lost 5 bases and J lost 1; bases outside the gene matches: 0. Germline lookup yields CDR1 MRHNA and CDR2 SNTAGT. CDR3 amino acids: CASSSGRNTGELFF. CDR3 DNA sequence: TGTGCCAGCAGTAGCGGGAGGAACACCGGGGAGCTGTTTTTT.

The chain is built from TRBV6-5 and TRBJ1-6; possibly TRBD1 for D (5 bases). CDR1 and CDR2 from the germline V gene are MNHEY and SVGAGI. The CDR3 length is 14 residues. V lost 4 bases to trimming and J lost 7 bases, with 11 bases between them. CDR3 loop: CASSSGTRNSPLHF. CDR3 in DNA: TGTGCCAGCAGTTCCGGGACTAGGAATTCACCCCTCCACTTT.

The V and J genes are TRBV11-3 and TRBJ2-3; unclear D gene. In germline, CDR1 is SGHNT, CDR2 YENEEA. The V gene lost 2 bases and the J gene lost 6 bases, with 9 bases spanning the gap. There are 13 residues in the CDR3. The CDR3 loop reads CASSLSERDTQYF. The CDR3 DNA is TGTGCCAGCAGCTTATCGGAGAGGGATACGCAGTATTTT.

This chain connects TRBV24-1 to TRBJ2-1, with TRBD1 identical over 9 bases. Trimming took 3 bases from V and 4 from J; bases not matched to a gene: 6. The CDR3 runs to 16 residues. Germline CDR1 reads KGHDR; CDR2 reads SFDVKD. Here the CDR3 DNA reads TGTGCCACCAGTGATACCACGGGACAGGGATACAATGAGCAGTTCTTC. Protein: CATSDTTGQGYNEQFF.

V and J are TRBV7-2 and TRBJ2-6, with D perhaps TRBD1 (5 bases). The CDR3 consists of 18 residues. Per germline, CDR1 SGHTA and CDR2 FQGNSA. The ends were cut back, 4 bases at V and 0 bases at J, with 16 bases in the middle. CDR3 amino acids: CASSSSARAASGANVLTF. Here the CDR3 DNA reads TGTGCCAGCAGCTCCTCAGCCAGGGCTGCCTCTGGGGCCAACGTCCTGACTTTC.

The CDR3 here is CASSLGASTDTQYF. CDR3 bases: TGTGCCAGCAGCCTTGGGGCCAGCACAGATACGCAGTATTTT. This chain joins TRBV5-4 and TRBJ2-3; D might be TRBD1 (5 bases). V was pared by 4 bases and J by 0 bases, with 9 bases between. Germline CDR1 is SGHNT and CDR2 is YYREEE (reference sequence). The CDR3 totals 14 residues.

The V gene is TRBV7-2, the J gene TRBJ2-7, with D perhaps matching TRBD1 (6 bases). The germline CDR1 and CDR2 sequences are SGHTA and FQGNSA. This CDR3 has 14 amino acids. V was clipped by 5 bases and J by 0 bases, with 11 bases between them. The CDR3 DNA reads TGTGCCAGCAGCGACAGGAGGTCCTCCTACGAGCAGTACTTC. It specifies CASSDRRSSYEQYF.

This sequence joins TRBV12-3 or TRBV12-4 and TRBJ2-1; tentative D call: TRBD2 (7 bases). V was pared by 8 bases and J by 8 bases, with 16 bases between. This CDR3 has 13 amino acids. CDR3 DNA sequence: TGTGCCAGCGGGGGGGACAATCACGATGAGCAGTTCTTC. Translation gives CASGGDNHDEQFF.

This sequence joins TRBV10-1 and TRBJ2-7, with 8 bases aligning to TRBD2. Germline loops: CDR1 WNHNN, CDR2 SYGVQD (reference sequence). The junction had 0 bases not matched to a gene; V was cut back by 5 bases and J by 0 bases. The CDR3 extends over 13 amino acids. This chain's CDR3 is CASSTSGSYEQYF. As DNA, the CDR3 is TGCGCCAGCAGTACTAGCGGCTCCTACGAGCAGTACTTC.

In nucleotides, the CDR3 is TGTGCCAGCAGCTTAGTTCGTCTAGCGGGGAGGCACGCGTCCTACGAGCAGTACTTC. Translating gives CASSLVRLAGRHASYEQYF. The chain joins TRBV7-8 to TRBJ2-7, with TRBD2 matching over 9 bases. The CDR3 is 19 amino acids. The germline V gene has CDR1 SGHVS and CDR2 FQNEAQ. The V segment lost 1 base and the J segment 1 base; nucleotides outside the gene matches: 14.

The gene calls are TRBV7-8 and TRBJ2-2; D might be TRBD1 (5 bases). V was cut by 5 bases and J by 1 base, with 11 bases left in between. Germline CDR1 and CDR2: SGHVS and FQNEAQ. The CDR3 has 15 residues. The CDR3 spells CASSRTLQNTGELFF. Here the CDR3 DNA reads TGTGCCAGCAGCCGGACACTCCAGAACACCGGGGAGCTGTTTTTT.

The rearrangement joins TRBV5-4 to TRBJ1-2; the D is unclear. Germline values: CDR1 SGHNT, CDR2 YYREEE (reference sequence). The CDR3 has 14 residues. V was shortened by 2 bases and J by 4 bases, with 12 bases between the two germline ends. Written as DNA, the CDR3 is TGTGCCAGCAGCTTTCGGACGGACTCCTATGGCTACACCTTC. Translation: CASSFRTDSYGYTF.

The chain is built from TRBV29-1 and TRBJ2-3, with TRBD1 identical over 11 bases. CDR1 SQVTM and CDR2 ANQGSEA come from the germline V gene. CDR3 length: 15 amino acids. Unmatched junction bases numbered 7, after V lost 4 bases and J lost 4 bases. The CDR3: CSVGPQGQGADTQYF. The CDR3 nucleotides are TGCAGCGTTGGCCCCCAGGGACAGGGGGCAGATACGCAGTATTTT.

The chain recombines TRBV7-9 with TRBJ2-1; D perhaps matches TRBD2 (6 bases). The length of the CDR3 is 15 residues. Trimming removed 2 bases from V and 5 bases from J, with 13 bases in between. The germline CDR1 and CDR2 sequences are SEHNR and FQNEAQ (reference sequence). The CDR3 sequence: CASSLLGGDHNEQFF. In nucleotides, the CDR3 is TGTGCCAGCAGCTTACTCGGAGGGGACCACAATGAGCAGTTCTTC.

This clone was found a few times. V usage is TRBV10-3 and J usage is TRBJ2-7; no clear D. The CDR3 has 12 amino acids. Germline CDR1 and CDR2: ENHRY and SYGVKD. Trimming left V 0 bases short and J 4 bases short, with 4 bases between. The CDR3 is CAISESTYEQYF. The CDR3 DNA sequence: TGTGCCATCAGTGAGTCTACATACGAGCAGTACTTC.

The DNA for the CDR3 is TGTGCCAGCATCCACAACGTTGGACTAGCGTACAATGAGCAGTTCTTC. This encodes CASIHNVGLAYNEQFF. The chain joins TRBV7-9 to TRBJ2-1; 9 bases map to TRBD2. CDR3 size: 16 residues. Per germline, CDR1 SEHNR and CDR2 FQNEAQ (reference sequence). The junction had 11 bases not matched to a gene; V was cut back by 7 bases and J by 4 bases.